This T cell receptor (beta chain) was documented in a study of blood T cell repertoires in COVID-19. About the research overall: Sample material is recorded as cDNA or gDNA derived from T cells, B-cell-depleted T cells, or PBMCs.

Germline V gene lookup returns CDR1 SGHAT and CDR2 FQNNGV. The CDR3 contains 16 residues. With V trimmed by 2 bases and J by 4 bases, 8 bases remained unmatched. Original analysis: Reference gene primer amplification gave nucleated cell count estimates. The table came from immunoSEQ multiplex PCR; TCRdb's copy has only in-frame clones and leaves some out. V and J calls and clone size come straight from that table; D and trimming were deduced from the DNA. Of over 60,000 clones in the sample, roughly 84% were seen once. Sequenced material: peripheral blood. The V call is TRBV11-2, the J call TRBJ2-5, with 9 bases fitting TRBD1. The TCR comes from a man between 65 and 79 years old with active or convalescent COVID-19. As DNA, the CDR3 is TGTGCCAGCAGCTTAACAATGACAGGGGGAGGAGAGACCCAGTACTTC. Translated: CASSLTMTGGGETQYF.